This entry is about one TCR beta chain. Authors' analysis steps: From reference gene primer amplification, estimates of nucleated cell counts were derived. Data came from immunoSEQ multiplex PCR; TCRdb stores just in-frame clones and leaves some out. The V and J calls and clone size are taken from that table; D and trimming were inferred from the DNA. Of about 400,000 clones listed, around 86% are singletons. The data belong to a study of blood T cell repertoires in COVID-19. Study-wide context: There were acute and convalescent COVID-19 samples, and they came from the United States, Italy and Spain. Nucleic acid was either cDNA or gDNA, and it came from T cells, B-cell-depleted T cells, or PBMCs.

V lost 2 bases to trimming and J lost 7 bases; unmatched junction nucleotides: 6. The germline V gene encodes CDR1 SGHRS and CDR2 YFSETQ. This CDR3 has 14 amino acids. Sequences were obtained from peripheral blood. This chain links TRBV5-1 with TRBJ2-1; TRBD1 aligns across 7 bases. The sequence was collected from a human donor in a cohort sampled during active COVID-19. The CDR3, as DNA: TGCGCCAGCAGCTTATTGGGACAGCCTAATGAGCAGTTCTTC. As protein: CASSLLGQPNEQFF. The full variable domain, with the rest looked up from reference TRBV5-1 and TRBJ2-1, is KAGVTQTPRYLIKTRGQQVTLSCSPISGHRSVSWYQQTPGQGLQFLFEYFSETQRNKGNFPGRFSGRQFSNSRSEMNVSTLELGDSALYLCASSLLGQPNEQFFGPGTRLTVL.